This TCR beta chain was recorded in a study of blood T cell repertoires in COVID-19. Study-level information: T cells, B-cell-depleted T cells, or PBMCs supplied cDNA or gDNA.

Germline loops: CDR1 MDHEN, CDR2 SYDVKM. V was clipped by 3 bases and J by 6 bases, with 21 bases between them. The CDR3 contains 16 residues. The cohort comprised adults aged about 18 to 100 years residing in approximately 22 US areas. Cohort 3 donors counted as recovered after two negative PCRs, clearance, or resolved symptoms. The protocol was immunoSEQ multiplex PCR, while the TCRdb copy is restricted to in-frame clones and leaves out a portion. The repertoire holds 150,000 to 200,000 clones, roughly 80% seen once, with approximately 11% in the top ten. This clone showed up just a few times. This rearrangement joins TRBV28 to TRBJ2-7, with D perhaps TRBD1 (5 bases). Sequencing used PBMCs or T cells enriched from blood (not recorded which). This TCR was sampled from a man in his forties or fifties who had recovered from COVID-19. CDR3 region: CASSFNTGTTILEQYF. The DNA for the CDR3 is TGTGCCAGCAGTTTCAATACAGGTACTACAATCCTCGAGCAGTACTTC.